A selection of T cell receptor beta chains follows, all from one sample in a study of control samples from healthy donors and cancer patients. TCRdb keeps only in-frame clones here, not all; method: immunoSEQ multiplex PCR. Among about 28,000 clones listed, approximately 87% were seen once. The sample consisted of PBMCs. The origin of the receptors is a woman aged 40 to 50 with lung cancer. The CDR3 runs from the conserved cysteine through the conserved F or W. The D gene is left open where the match is weak. Some rows mark clone size as missing; the rest say once, few, many or name a class of expanded clone.

j_gene	len	d_gene	abundance	v_gene	CDR3aa	CDR3nt
TRBJ2-7	14	NA	NA	TRBV5-1	CASALGPTSYEQYF	TGCGCCAGCGCCTTGGGGCCAACCTCCTACGAGCAGTACTTC
TRBJ1-4	15	TRBD1	NA	TRBV5-1	CASSIGQGPHEKLFF	TGCGCCAGCAGCATCGGACAGGGGCCTCATGAAAAACTGTTTTTT
TRBJ2-7	15	NA	NA	TRBV18	CASSPWDTDSYEQYF	TGTGCCAGCTCACCTTGGGACACCGACTCCTACGAGCAGTACTTC
TRBJ1-1	13	NA	NA	TRBV7-9	CASSWVMNTEAFF	TGTGCCAGCAGCTGGGTCATGAACACTGAAGCTTTCTTT
TRBJ1-1	16	TRBD1	NA	TRBV18	CASSPKDRDRNTEAFF	TGTGCCAGCTCACCTAAAGACCGGGACAGAAACACTGAAGCTTTCTTT
TRBJ2-7	15	TRBD1	once	TRBV27	CASSLRGPLGNEQYF	TGTGCCAGCAGTCTCAGGGGGCCTCTTGGGAACGAGCAGTACTTC
TRBJ2-3	14	NA	NA	TRBV11-2	CASSLGEVPYTQYF	TGTGCCAGCAGCTTAGGGGAAGTACCGTATACGCAGTATTTT
TRBJ2-1	14	NA	NA	TRBV5-6	CASSLVRGVGEQFF	TGTGCCAGCAGCTTGGTACGTGGGGTTGGTGAGCAGTTCTTC
TRBJ1-6	17	NA	NA	TRBV4-1	CASSQIHGTENNSPLHF	TGCGCCAGCAGCCAAATCCACGGCACTGAGAATAATTCACCCCTCCACTTT
TRBJ1-3	15	NA	NA	TRBV6-1	CASSEATVSGNTIYF	TGTGCCAGCAGTGAAGCGACAGTCTCTGGAAACACCATATATTTT
TRBJ2-5	14	NA	NA	TRBV2	CASSDDRGGETQYF	TGTGCCAGCAGTGACGACAGAGGAGGGGAGACCCAGTACTTC
TRBJ2-7	14	NA	NA	TRBV7-2	CASSPTPGTYEQYF	TGTGCCAGCAGCCCTACCCCGGGAACCTACGAGCAGTACTTC
TRBJ1-2	14	NA	NA	TRBV19	CASSKQGSDYGYTF	TGTGCCAGTAGTAAACAGGGAAGCGACTATGGCTACACCTTC
TRBJ2-1	15	TRBD2	NA	TRBV5-6	CASSLEAGGDNEQFF	TGTGCCAGCAGCTTGGAAGCGGGGGGGGACAATGAGCAGTTCTTC
TRBJ2-1	16	NA	NA	TRBV7-6	CASSPRVAFAYNEQFF	TGTGCCAGCAGCCCTCGGGTGGCCTTCGCCTACAATGAGCAGTTCTTC
TRBJ1-1	15	NA	NA	TRBV9	CASSARGEGNTEAFF	TGTGCCAGCAGCGCGCGGGGGGAGGGTAACACTGAAGCTTTCTTT
TRBJ1-2	14	NA	NA	TRBV5-1	CASREGPTNYGYTF	TGCGCCAGCAGGGAAGGGCCGACTAACTATGGCTACACCTTC
TRBJ2-7	13	NA	NA	TRBV2	CASSNTKYYEQYF	TGTGCCAGCAGTAACACGAAATACTACGAGCAGTACTTC
TRBJ1-1	14	NA	once	TRBV6-5	CASSSGKMNTEAFF	TGTGCCAGCAGTTCTGGAAAAATGAACACTGAAGCTTTCTTT
TRBJ1-5	14	TRBD1	NA	TRBV7-2	CASSIYRGILPQHF	TGTGCCAGCAGCATCTACAGGGGTATATTGCCCCAGCATTTT
TRBJ2-7	15	NA	NA	TRBV14	CASSQDPTGWGEQYF	TGTGCCAGCAGCCAAGACCCGACAGGTTGGGGAGAGCAGTACTTC
TRBJ1-4	15	NA	NA	TRBV7-8	CASSLLGGTNEKLFF	TGTGCCAGCAGCTTGCTCGGGGGAACTAATGAAAAACTGTTTTTT
TRBJ1-2	13	NA	NA	TRBV5-1	CASSQGGPGGYTF	TGCGCCAGCAGCCAGGGCGGGCCCGGCGGCTACACCTTC
TRBJ2-5	16	NA	NA	TRBV24-1	CATSDLGGGSGETQYF	TGTGCCACCAGTGATTTGGGTGGGGGAAGTGGAGAGACCCAGTACTTC
TRBJ2-1	14	TRBD2	NA	TRBV9	CASSRSGGANEQFF	TGTGCCAGCAGCAGGAGCGGGGGGGCCAATGAGCAGTTCTTC
TRBJ2-1	12	NA	NA	TRBV30	CAWNPKNGEQFF	TGTGCCTGGAACCCCAAAAATGGTGAGCAGTTCTTC
TRBJ2-1	12	NA	NA	TRBV12-3/TRBV12-4	CASSPDAREQFF	TGTGCCAGCAGCCCAGATGCCCGGGAACAGTTCTTC
TRBJ2-3	14	NA	NA	TRBV29-1	CSVVEGGVADTQYF	TGCAGCGTTGTCGAGGGGGGAGTCGCAGATACGCAGTATTTT
TRBJ2-5	11	NA	NA	TRBV12-3/TRBV12-4	CASSVQETQYF	TGTGCCAGCAGCGTCCAAGAGACCCAGTACTTC
TRBJ2-2	14	NA	NA	TRBV6-6	CASSSPTVTGELFF	TGTGCCAGCAGCTCCCCGACAGTAACCGGGGAGCTGTTTTTT
TRBJ2-7	13	NA	NA	TRBV5-1	CASSLRGTYEQYF	TGCGCCAGCAGCTTGCGAGGGACCTACGAGCAGTACTTC
TRBJ1-1	12	NA	NA	TRBV12-3/TRBV12-4	CASSRDQGGAFF	TGTGCCAGCAGTCGCGATCAGGGAGGAGCTTTCTTT
TRBJ2-7	11	NA	NA	TRBV11-2	CASSLEGEQYF	TGTGCCAGCAGCTTAGAGGGCGAGCAGTACTTC
TRBJ1-1	15	NA	NA	TRBV7-9	CASSQTGHMNTEAFF	TGTGCCAGCAGCCAAACGGGACATATGAACACTGAAGCTTTCTTT
TRBJ2-3	15	NA	NA	TRBV7-9	CASSLDYVGSDTQYF	TGTGCCAGCAGCTTAGATTATGTAGGATCAGATACGCAGTATTTT
TRBJ2-1	13	NA	NA	TRBV7-3	CASSMGRDNEQFF	TGTGCCAGCAGCATGGGTAGAGACAATGAGCAGTTCTTC
TRBJ1-1	17	NA	NA	TRBV18	CASSPQYSSFMNTEAFF	TGTGCCAGCTCACCACAATACAGTTCCTTCATGAACACTGAAGCTTTCTTT
TRBJ1-6	15	NA	NA	TRBV5-1	CASSPQTGADSPLHF	TGCGCCAGCAGCCCCCAGACTGGCGCGGATTCACCCCTCCACTTT
TRBJ1-2	12	TRBD1	NA	TRBV3-1/TRBV3-2	CASSTGVYGYTF	TGTGCCAGCAGCACAGGGGTATATGGCTACACCTTC
TRBJ1-6	15	TRBD1	NA	TRBV6-5	CASSYSTGFNSPLHF	TGTGCCAGCAGTTACTCGACAGGGTTTAATTCACCCCTCCACTTT
TRBJ2-3	14	NA	NA	TRBV10-1	CASSGIRSTDTQYF	TGCGCCAGCAGTGGGATCCGAAGCACAGATACGCAGTATTTT
TRBJ1-2	14	NA	NA	TRBV28	CASSFSQSLGGYTF	TGTGCCAGCAGTTTCTCCCAGAGTCTAGGTGGCTACACCTTC
TRBJ1-4	12	TRBD1	NA	TRBV5-6	CASSGGQGRLFF	TGTGCCAGCAGCGGCGGACAGGGGAGACTGTTTTTT
TRBJ1-2	13	TRBD1	NA	TRBV5-1	CASGTGAYYGYTF	TGCGCCAGTGGGACAGGCGCTTACTATGGCTACACCTTC
TRBJ1-1	12	NA	NA	TRBV25-1	CASRDSRTEAFF	TGTGCCAGCAGAGACAGCCGCACTGAAGCTTTCTTT
TRBJ2-7	13	NA	few	TRBV11-3	CASSFESPYEQYF	TGTGCCAGCAGCTTCGAATCACCCTACGAGCAGTACTTC
TRBJ2-3	14	NA	NA	TRBV7-2	CASSLARGTDTQYF	TGTGCCAGCAGCTTAGCGAGGGGAACAGATACGCAGTATTTT
TRBJ2-1	16	NA	NA	TRBV7-8	CASSPGASSSYNEQFF	TGTGCCAGCAGCCCGGGGGCTTCTAGCTCCTACAATGAGCAGTTCTTC
TRBJ1-4	15	NA	NA	TRBV28	CASSPPGATNEKLFF	TGTGCCAGCAGTCCTCCGGGTGCAACTAATGAAAAACTGTTTTTT
TRBJ1-5	16	NA	NA	TRBV28	CASSPLAQGYNQPQHF	TGTGCCAGCAGTCCATTGGCACAGGGATATAATCAGCCCCAGCATTTT
TRBJ1-2	14	NA	NA	TRBV6-2/TRBV6-3	CASSYGPDTYGYTF	TGTGCCAGCAGTTACGGTCCAGACACCTATGGCTACACCTTC
TRBJ2-7	15	TRBD2	once	TRBV11-2	CASSSTSGASYEQYF	TGTGCCAGCAGCTCGACTAGCGGGGCCTCCTACGAGCAGTACTTC